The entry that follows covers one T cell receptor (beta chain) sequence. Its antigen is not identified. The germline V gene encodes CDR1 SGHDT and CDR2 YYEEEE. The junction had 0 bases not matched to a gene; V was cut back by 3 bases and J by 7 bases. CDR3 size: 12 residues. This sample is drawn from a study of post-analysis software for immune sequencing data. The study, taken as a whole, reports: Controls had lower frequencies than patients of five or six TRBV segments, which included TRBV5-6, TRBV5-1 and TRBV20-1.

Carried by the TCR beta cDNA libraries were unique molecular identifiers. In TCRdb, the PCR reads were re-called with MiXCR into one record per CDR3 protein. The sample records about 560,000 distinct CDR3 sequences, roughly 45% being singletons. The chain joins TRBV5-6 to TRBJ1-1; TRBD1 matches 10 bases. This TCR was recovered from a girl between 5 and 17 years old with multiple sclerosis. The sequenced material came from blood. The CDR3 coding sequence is TGTGCCAGCAGCTGGACAGGGGGTGAAGCTTTCTTT. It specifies CASSWTGGEAFF. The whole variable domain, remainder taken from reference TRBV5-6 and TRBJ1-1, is DAGVTQSPTHLIKTRGQQVTLRCSPKSGHDTVSWYQQALGQGPQFIFQYYEEEERQRGNFPDRFSGHQFPNYSSELNVNALLLGDSALYLCASSWTGGEAFFGQGTRLTVV.